The 20 T cell receptor beta chains reported below all come from one sample, sequenced in a study of shared clonotypes between healthy human individuals. Using immunoSEQ multiplex PCR, the repertoire was profiled, and TCRdb retains in-frame clones only, with some absent. The profile shows 1,100,000 or so clones, more than 75% of them singletons. The source material was memory CD4+ T cells from PBMCs. Subset reported: CD45RA-negative fraction. The source is a young man in good health. Some clones in this sample may be carry-over from other donors' samples.

The rearrangement links TRBV7-9 to TRBJ2-5, with D possibly TRBD2 on 5 matching bases. Trimming pared 2 bases from V and 1 base from J, leaving 8 bases between. The germline CDR1 and CDR2 sequences are SEHNR and FQNEAQ (reference sequence). This CDR3 has 14 amino acids. CDR3 loop: CASSLWGAQETQYF. CDR3 DNA sequence: TGTGCCAGCAGCTTATGGGGAGCCCAAGAGACCCAGTACTTC.

Only a few counts were recorded for this clone. Other DNA sequences within the sample encode an identical CDR3. The chain recombines TRBV7-3 with TRBJ2-3; D not certain. The V gene lost 2 bases and the J gene lost 5 bases, with 5 bases spanning the gap. The germline gives CDR1 SGHTA, CDR2 FQGTGA. The CDR3 sequence is 12 residues long. This CDR3 is CASSLSGDTQYF. The CDR3, as DNA: TGTGCCAGCAGCTTATCGGGAGATACGCAGTATTTT.

The chain employs TRBV5-6 and TRBJ2-6, with a possible D match to TRBD1 (6 bases). Per germline, CDR1 SGHDT and CDR2 YYEEEE. V lost 3 bases to trimming and J lost 2 bases, with 15 bases between them. The CDR3 is 17 amino acids. In DNA form, the CDR3 reads TGTGCCAGCAGCTCCCTCCCAGGGGCCCCTGGGGCCAACGTCCTGACTTTC. This codes for CASSSLPGAPGANVLTF.

This clone has ten or more counts. V usage is TRBV5-1 and J usage is TRBJ2-1, with 9 nucleotides matching TRBD2. The CDR3 sequence is 15 residues long. Germline lookup yields CDR1 SGHRS and CDR2 YFSETQ. After removal of 0 bases from V and 6 bases from J, the junction contained 4 bases not matched to a gene. CDR3 sequence (DNA): TGCGCCAGCAGCTTGGCCGTGCGGGAGGGCAATGAGCAGTTCTTC. Translating it yields CASSLAVREGNEQFF.

This clone is a singleton in its sample. The V gene is TRBV5-4, the J gene TRBJ2-3, with 9 positions matching TRBD2. V gave up 0 bases and J gave up 2 bases; unmatched junction bases: 1. Germline V lookup: CDR1 SGHNT, CDR2 YYREEE (reference sequence). CDR3 size: 15 residues. The CDR3 DNA is TGTGCCAGCAGCTTGGGCGGGAGGGCCACAGATACGCAGTATTTT. This codes for CASSLGGRATDTQYF.

Worth noting for this clone: At the DNA level, this CDR3 is encoded by other sequences in the same sample as well. The chain uses TRBV5-1 and TRBJ1-3; D is possibly TRBD1 (5 bases). Trimming shortened V by 4 bases and J by 2 bases, and 10 bases separated the two germline ends. Germline CDR1 SGHRS, CDR2 YFSETQ. The CDR3 sequence is 14 residues long. This CDR3 reads CASSPGGAGNTIYF. CDR3 bases: TGCGCCAGCAGCCCTGGGGGTGCTGGAAACACCATATATTTT.

The chain links TRBV6-5 to TRBJ1-5; tentative D call: TRBD1 (5 bases). Germline V lookup: CDR1 MNHEY, CDR2 SVGAGI. This CDR3 region has 14 residues. Trimming removed 9 bases from V and 7 bases from J, with 19 bases in between. CDR3 amino acids: CASPPVGGRQPQHF. Written as DNA, the CDR3 is TGTGCCAGTCCCCCCGTGGGGGGGAGGCAGCCCCAGCATTTT.

V gene TRBV10-1 combines with J gene TRBJ2-2, with TRBD1 as a possible D gene (5 bases). The V end lost 6 bases, the J end lost 1 base, and 18 bases lay between the germline ends. CDR3 length: 17 amino acids. Per the germline V gene, CDR1 is WNHNN and CDR2 is SYGVQD (reference sequence). CDR3 bases: TGCGCCAGCAGAACGGACATCGTCGAACAGAACACCGGGGAGCTGTTTTTT. It translates to CASRTDIVEQNTGELFF.

V gene TRBV25-1 combines with J gene TRBJ2-1, with D unclear. Trimming took 8 bases from V and 10 from J, leaving 12 bases between them. There are 11 residues in the CDR3. The germline CDR1 and CDR2 sequences are MGHDK and SYGVNS. The CDR3 here is CASDWVGEQFF. DNA for the CDR3: TGTGCCAGCGATTGGGTGGGCGAGCAGTTCTTC.

The genes are TRBV25-1 and TRBJ2-5; the D is unclear. From germline, CDR1 is MGHDK and CDR2 SYGVNS. Trimming shortened V by 2 bases and J by 4 bases, and 5 bases separated the two germline ends. CDR3 length: 12 residues. Here the CDR3 DNA reads TGTGCCAGCAGTGAAGTGGGAGAGACCCAGTACTTC. It is translated as CASSEVGETQYF.

This clone was observed once. This chain joins TRBV7-9 and TRBJ1-3, with D uncertain. V lost 2 bases to trimming and J lost 4 bases, with 6 bases between them. This CDR3 has 13 residues. Germline V gene data show CDR1 as SEHNR and CDR2 as FQNEAQ (reference sequence). The CDR3 DNA reads as TGTGCCAGCAGCTTATCACAGGGAAACACCATATATTTT. It specifies CASSLSQGNTIYF. Together with reference TRBV7-9 and TRBJ1-3, the CDR3 gives the full variable domain: DTGVSQNPRHKITKRGQNVTFRCDPISEHNRLYWYRQTLGQGPEFLTYFQNEAQLEKSRLLSDRFSAERPKGSFSTLEIQRTEQGDSAMYLCASSLSQGNTIYFGEGSWLTVV.

The chain employs TRBV5-1 and TRBJ2-7; 10 positions agree with TRBD1. Germline CDR1 is SGHRS and CDR2 is YFSETQ. This CDR3 has 14 amino acids. V lost 4 bases to trimming and J lost 4 bases; unmatched junction nucleotides: 5. The CDR3 nucleotides read TGCGCCAGCAGCGAGACAGGGGGCGGATACGAGCAGTACTTC. Translating it yields CASSETGGGYEQYF.

The V call is TRBV7-2, the J call TRBJ1-1, with D possibly being TRBD1 (5 bases). Trimming shortened V by 5 bases and J by 0 bases, and 10 bases separated the two germline ends. Per the germline V gene, CDR1 is SGHTA and CDR2 is FQGNSA. The CDR3 length is 14 residues. CDR3 bases: TGTGCCAGCAGCGTGGGACCGATGAACACTGAAGCTTTCTTT. It encodes CASSVGPMNTEAFF.

The genes are TRBV27 and TRBJ2-1, with no clear D. CDR1 is MNHEY, CDR2 SMNVEV, per germline (reference sequence). The V end was cut by 5 bases, the J end by 1 base, with 12 bases between. The CDR3 sequence is 15 residues long. CDR3 coding DNA: TGTGCCAGCAGTCCCCTCTTCCAATCCTACAATGAGCAGTTCTTC. It encodes CASSPLFQSYNEQFF.

The chain links TRBV7-8 to TRBJ2-3; no clear D gene. The CDR3 spans 16 residues. Germline V gives CDR1 SGHVS, CDR2 FQNEAQ. Trimming stripped 1 base from V and 1 base from J, with 12 bases between. As DNA, the CDR3 is TGTGCCAGCAGCTTAGTCCTGGCAGGCGGCACAGATACGCAGTATTTT. This encodes CASSLVLAGGTDTQYF. Filled out from reference TRBV7-8 and TRBJ2-3, the complete variable domain reads GAGVSQSPRYKVAKRGQDVALRCDPISGHVSLFWYQQALGQGPEFLTYFQNEAQLDKSGLPSDRFFAERPEGSVSTLKIQRTQQEDSAVYLCASSLVLAGGTDTQYFGPGTRLTVL.

Note on this clone: Within the sample, other DNA sequences also encode this same CDR3. The chain carries TRBV7-2 and TRBJ2-1; D uncertain. The length of the CDR3 is 13 residues. Trimming cost V 5 bases and J 3 bases, with 8 bases left between them. Germline values: CDR1 SGHTA, CDR2 FQGNSA. CDR3: CASSPRSYNEQFF. Written as DNA, the CDR3 is TGTGCCAGCAGCCCAAGGAGCTACAATGAGCAGTTCTTC.

Worth noting for this clone: Mismatch with germline at one junction end may stem from a read error. The gene calls are TRBV11-2 and TRBJ2-5, with 10 bases that match TRBD1. The DNA end favors TRBJ2-7, so the J call may be wrong. The CDR3 sequence is 15 residues long. Germline V CDR1 and CDR2: SGHAT, FQNNGV. The CDR3 DNA sequence: TGTGACAGCAGCTGGAGACCGGGACAGGGGTCCGAGCAGTACTTC. Its translation is CDSSWRPGQGSEQYF.

The chain has TRBV28 and TRBJ2-7, with TRBD2 as a possible D gene (6 bases). Trimming took 6 bases from V and 1 from J, leaving 13 bases between them. The CDR3 is made up of 14 amino acids. In germline, CDR1 is MDHEN, CDR2 SYDVKM. The CDR3 is CASRPTGTSYEQYF. CDR3 nucleotide sequence: TGTGCCAGCAGACCGACGGGGACTTCCTACGAGCAGTACTTC.

This clone was counted between two and nine times. The V and J genes are TRBV6-1 and TRBJ2-5; D perhaps matches TRBD1 (5 bases). The V gene's germline CDR1 is MNHNS and CDR2 SASEGT. The CDR3 is made up of 14 amino acids. The ends were cut back, 1 base at V and 2 bases at J, with 8 bases in the middle. The CDR3 protein is CASSEDRLQETQYF. The DNA for the CDR3 is TGTGCCAGCAGTGAAGACAGGTTACAAGAGACCCAGTACTTC.

This clone has only a few counts. The chain carries TRBV2 and TRBJ2-7; D is unclear. This CDR3 comprises 13 residues. The germline V and J ends were trimmed by 6 bases and 2 bases, with 11 bases remaining between them. Germline lookup yields CDR1 SNHLY and CDR2 FYNNEI. DNA for the CDR3: TGTGCCAGCAGAAGCCCCACAGCCTACGAGCAGTACTTC. Translated, it gives CASRSPTAYEQYF. The full variable domain, in which reference TRBV2 and TRBJ2-7 provide the parts outside the CDR3, is EPEVTQTPSHQVTQMGQEVILRCVPISNHLYFYWYRQILGQKVEFLVSFYNNEISEKSEIFDDQFSVERPDGSNFTLKIRSTKLEDSAMYFCASRSPTAYEQYFGPGTRLTVT.